These T cell receptor beta chains were read from a single sample in a study of blood T cell repertoires in COVID-19. Sequencing used immunoSEQ multiplex PCR; TCRdb keeps in-frame clones, though not all of them. The repertoire includes fewer than 350,000 clones, around 81% of them detected once, and approximately 3.8% sits in the top ten. The sample comprised peripheral blood. These receptors all come from a woman aged 45-60 years with active or convalescent COVID-19. Each CDR3 is given with its conserved first and last residue. D genes are given only for firm matches. Clone size is stated in some rows and not others, as once, few, many or a class when expanded.

TRBJ1-1 | . | 15 | TRBD1 | TRBV5-4 | TGTGCCAGCAGCCCGCCGACAGGGAAGAACACTGAAGCTTTCTTT | CASSPPTGKNTEAFF
TRBJ2-2 | . | 18 | TRBD2 | TRBV6-1 | TGTGCCAGCAGTGACCCCGGACTAGCGGGAGGGCCAAGCGGGGAGCTGTTTTTT | CASSDPGLAGGPSGELFF
TRBJ1-1 | . | 13 | . | TRBV27 | TGTGCCAGCAGTTTATTTCGAGATACTGAAGCTTTCTTT | CASSLFRDTEAFF
TRBJ1-4 | . | 12 | . | TRBV28 | TGTGCCAGCACCCAAACTAATGAAAAACTGTTTTTT | CASTQTNEKLFF
TRBJ2-7 | . | 16 | . | TRBV4-1 | TGCGCCAGCAGCCAAGGGCCGGCGGTAAGCTCCTACGAGCAGTACTTC | CASSQGPAVSSYEQYF
TRBJ2-1 | . | 12 | . | TRBV7-8 | TGTGCCAGCAGCAACCGGGGAAATGAGCAGTTCTTC | CASSNRGNEQFF
TRBJ2-2 | . | 14 | . | TRBV10-3 | TGTGCCACCCGACAGTCCCCGAACACCGGGGAGCTGTTTTTT | CATRQSPNTGELFF
TRBJ1-1 | . | 14 | TRBD1 | TRBV6-5 | TGTGCCAGCAGTTACGGGACAGGGAACACTGAAGCTTTCTTT | CASSYGTGNTEAFF
TRBJ1-1 | . | 14 | . | TRBV5-6 | TGTGCCAGCAGCTTGGGTGGTAGAGCCACTGAAGCTTTCTTT | CASSLGGRATEAFF
TRBJ2-3 | . | 15 | . | TRBV18 | TGTGCCAGCTCACTAGGGGTCGGTAGCACAGATACGCAGTATTTT | CASSLGVGSTDTQYF
TRBJ2-5 | once | 17 | . | TRBV5-5 | TGTGCCAGCAGCTCGACCGGGGTCGGCGGACTAAGGGAGACCCAGTACTTC | CASSSTGVGGLRETQYF
TRBJ2-1 | . | 17 | TRBD2 | TRBV20-1 | TGCAGTGCTAGTCCGAACCCACTAGCGGGAGATCTTTATGAGCAGTTCTTC | CSASPNPLAGDLYEQFF
TRBJ2-5 | . | 14 | TRBD1 | TRBV15 | TGTGCCACCAGCAGGGGACAGATACAAGAGACCCAGTACTTC | CATSRGQIQETQYF
TRBJ1-3 | . | 15 | . | TRBV5-1 | TGCGCCAGCAGCTTGGTGGGCGACTCTGGAAACACCATATATTTT | CASSLVGDSGNTIYF
TRBJ2-7 | few | 16 | . | TRBV6-8 | TGTGCCGGCCAATCCAATCAGGGTAAGAAGTCCTACGAGCAGTACTTC | CAGQSNQGKKSYEQYF
TRBJ2-2 | . | 18 | TRBD2 | TRBV19 | TGTGCCTCGTACCCTCGTCCCTCTAGCGGAGGTGGGACCGGGGAGCTGTTTTTT | CASYPRPSSGGGTGELFF
TRBJ1-1 | . | 13 | . | TRBV12-3/TRBV12-4 | TGTGCCAGCAGTTTACCCAGTCTCTCGAAGGCTTTCTTT | CASSLPSLSKAFF
TRBJ2-1 | few | 15 | TRBD2 | TRBV2 | TGTGCCAGCAGTCAGACTAGCGGGAGTACCAGTGAGCAGTTCTTC | CASSQTSGSTSEQFF
TRBJ2-1 | . | 17 | TRBD2 | TRBV2 | TGTGCCAGCAGTGAAGGTTACGGGAGGACCTCCTACAATGAGCAGTTCTTC | CASSEGYGRTSYNEQFF
TRBJ1-3 | . | 16 | TRBD1 | TRBV6-1 | TGTGCCAGCAGTGAAGGCCACAGGGGGTCTGGAAACACCATATATTTT | CASSEGHRGSGNTIYF
TRBJ2-7 | once | 15 | TRBD1 | TRBV15 | TGTGCCAGCTCGGAACAGGGGCGCTTCTCCTACGAGCAGTACTTC | CASSEQGRFSYEQYF
TRBJ2-3 | once | 15 | . | TRBV7-2 | TGTGCCAGCAGTCCCGACGGCGGCTGGACAGATACGCAGTATTTT | CASSPDGGWTDTQYF
TRBJ1-5 | once | 15 | . | TRBV28 | TGTGCCAGCAGCTTCGTTGGGGCAGACTATCAGCCCCAGCATTTT | CASSFVGADYQPQHF
TRBJ2-3 | . | 18 | TRBD2 | TRBV5-4 | TGTGCCAGCAGCTTGAGTCTAGCGGGAGGGGGGATCACAGATACGCAGTATTTT | CASSLSLAGGGITDTQYF
TRBJ1-3 | . | 16 | . | TRBV28 | TGTGCCAGCAGTTCTCCTTGGGGAGGGTCGGGAAACACCATATATTTT | CASSSPWGGSGNTIYF
TRBJ1-5 | . | 14 | . | TRBV3-1/TRBV3-2 | TGTGCCAGCAGCCAAGCCTATAGCAATCAGCCCCAGCATTTT | CASSQAYSNQPQHF
TRBJ2-4 | . | 13 | . | TRBV5-5 | TGTGCCAGCAGCTCCTGGACTGCCGGGAGTCAGTACTTC | CASSSWTAGSQYF
TRBJ1-2 | . | 15 | TRBD1 | TRBV6-2/TRBV6-3 | TGTGCCAGCAGTGCAGCCGGGACAGCGACCTATGGCTACACCTTC | CASSAAGTATYGYTF
TRBJ2-5 | . | 15 | TRBD1 | TRBV28 | TGTGCCGCAACCGGGACAGGGGGCGCGGCAGAGACCCAGTACTTC | CAATGTGGAAETQYF
TRBJ1-2 | . | 13 | . | TRBV2 | TGTGCCAGCAGTGAATTGAGGGACTATGGCTACACCTTC | CASSELRDYGYTF
TRBJ2-7 | many | 15 | TRBD1 | TRBV7-9 | TGTGCCAGCAGCCTTCGACAGGGTCCCACCTACGAGCAGTACTTC | CASSLRQGPTYEQYF
TRBJ1-6 | few | 13 | . | TRBV2 | TGTGCCAGCACATCAGGGTTCAATTCACCCCTCCACTTT | CASTSGFNSPLHF
TRBJ2-1 | . | 16 | TRBD2 | TRBV5-1 | TGCGCCAGCAGCCGCAGACAGGGACTAGCGGGAGAATTTTGGTTCTTC | CASSRRQGLAGEFWFF
TRBJ1-3 | . | 16 | . | TRBV5-8 | TGTGCCAGCAGCCCGGAATGGGGACTCTCTGGAAACACCATATATTTT | CASSPEWGLSGNTIYF
TRBJ2-1 | . | 15 | . | TRBV27 | TGTGCCAGCGCCATACAAGGCCGGGGATACAATGAGCAGTTCTTC | CASAIQGRGYNEQFF
TRBJ2-3 | many | 15 | TRBD2 | TRBV3-1/TRBV3-2 | TGTGCCAGCAGCCTTTTAGCGGGAGAGTCAGGTACGCAGTATTTT | CASSLLAGESGTQYF
TRBJ1-1 | . | 12 | TRBD1 | TRBV13 | TGTGCCAGCAGCGACTTTGACAGGGCGGCTTTCTTT | CASSDFDRAAFF
TRBJ2-1 | . | 18 | TRBD1 | TRBV29-1 | TGCAGCCTGAGGAGGCAGGGGGCTCGGTTTAGCTCCTACAATGAGCAGTTCTTC | CSLRRQGARFSSYNEQFF
TRBJ1-1 | . | 15 | . | TRBV7-3 | TGTGCCAGCAGCTTAGGTCGGGGTCGTAACACTGAAGCTTTCTTT | CASSLGRGRNTEAFF
TRBJ2-7 | . | 16 | TRBD2 | TRBV7-9 | TGTGCCAGCAGCAACCCTAGCGGGACCTCGCCGGGGGAGCAGTACTTC | CASSNPSGTSPGEQYF
TRBJ1-2 | . | 15 | . | TRBV27 | TGTGCCAGCAGTTTATCGACAGCCCACCAGGGAGGCTACACCTTC | CASSLSTAHQGGYTF
TRBJ2-6 | . | 16 | . | TRBV3-1/TRBV3-2 | TGTGCCAGCAGCCACTGGGGGGGGCCGGGGGCCAACGTCCTGACTTTC | CASSHWGGPGANVLTF
TRBJ2-1 | . | 15 | . | TRBV9 | TGTGCCAGCAGCGTAGAGCCAGGGGACTACAATGAGCAGTTCTTC | CASSVEPGDYNEQFF
TRBJ1-2 | many | 13 | . | TRBV3-1/TRBV3-2 | TGTGCCAGCAGTCTGACGGGTATCGATGGCTACACCTTC | CASSLTGIDGYTF
TRBJ2-2 | . | 17 | . | TRBV3-1/TRBV3-2 | TGTGCCAGCAGCCAAGGTCAGAAAGGGAGGATTGCCGGGGAGCTGTTTTTT | CASSQGQKGRIAGELFF
TRBJ2-1 | . | 14 | TRBD1 | TRBV2 | TGTGCCAGCAGGACCGGGACAGGGTTCAATGAGCAGTTCTTC | CASRTGTGFNEQFF
TRBJ2-1 | once | 15 | TRBD2 | TRBV2 | TGTGCCAGCAACCTTATAGCGGGAGGGCCGAATGAGCAGTTCTTC | CASNLIAGGPNEQFF
TRBJ2-5 | . | 17 | . | TRBV21-1 | TGTGCCAGCAGCAAGGTTGTTCGCGGGAGAGGCCAAGAGACCCAGTACTTC | CASSKVVRGRGQETQYF
TRBJ2-7 | . | 14 | . | TRBV5-1 | TGCGCCAGCAGCTTGAGCGGGTATAACTACGAGCAGTACTTC | CASSLSGYNYEQYF
TRBJ1-4 | few | 17 | . | TRBV28 | TGTGCCAGCAGTTTGGCGGCCTACGGAGCAACTAATGAAAAACTGTTTTTT | CASSLAAYGATNEKLFF
TRBJ1-2 | . | 12 | TRBD1 | TRBV10-3 | TGTGCCTCCCGGGACAGTGCTGAGGGCTACACCTTC | CASRDSAEGYTF
TRBJ2-1 | . | 13 | . | TRBV10-3 | TGTGCCATCATGAGGTCCCAGGGTGAGGAGCAGTTCTTC | CAIMRSQGEEQFF
TRBJ1-2 | . | 13 | TRBD1 | TRBV19 | TGTGCCAGTAGGAGACAGGGGAACTATGGCTACACCTTC | CASRRQGNYGYTF
TRBJ2-1 | . | 15 | . | TRBV7-9 | TGTGCCAGCAGCACTCGAAATTCCTCCTACAATGAGCAGTTCTTC | CASSTRNSSYNEQFF
TRBJ1-4 | . | 15 | . | TRBV4-1 | TGCGCCAGCAGCAGCGTACAGGCAACTAATGAAAAACTGTTTTTT | CASSSVQATNEKLFF
TRBJ1-1 | . | 12 | . | TRBV19 | TGTGCCACTACAGGGATTTACACTGAAGCTTTCTTT | CATTGIYTEAFF
TRBJ2-7 | . | 13 | . | TRBV16 | TGTGCCAGCAGCCAAGAACCCAGACATCGACAGTACTTC | CASSQEPRHRQYF
TRBJ2-7 | . | 17 | TRBD2 | TRBV7-9 | TGTGCCAGCAGCTTAGAGCGCCTTAGCGGGAGGGCCGGCGGGCAGTACTTC | CASSLERLSGRAGGQYF
TRBJ2-7 | . | 15 | . | TRBV11-2 | TGTGCCAGCAGCGTGGAGGGGACGGCTCTCGGTGAGCAGTACTTC | CASSVEGTALGEQYF